These 31 T cell receptor beta chains came from one sample sequenced in a study of T cell responses to AZD1222 COVID-19 vaccine. The method was immunoSEQ multiplex PCR; TCRdb's version includes in-frame clones alone and lacks a portion of them. The sample lists 140,000 or so clones, about 90% occurring once. Sequencing used peripheral blood, obtained on day 0 of AZD1222 vaccination. The receptors were gathered from an adult in good health.

This chain connects TRBV3-1 (or the pseudogene TRBV3-2) to TRBJ1-1; D is unresolved. V shed 4 bases and J shed 1 base, with 10 bases lying between them. Germline CDR1 reads LGHDT; CDR2 reads YNNKEL (reference sequence). This CDR3 is 14 amino acids long. The CDR3 DNA is TGTGCCAGCAGCCTCCGGGTGGGGAACACTGAAGCTTTCTTT. Translated, it gives CASSLRVGNTEAFF.

This rearrangement joins TRBV7-2 to TRBJ2-3; D possibly corresponds to TRBD2 (5 bases). This CDR3 has 15 residues. Germline-derived CDR1 and CDR2 are SGHTA and FQGNSA. Trimming cost V 4 bases and J 4 bases, with 15 bases left between them. The CDR3 DNA follows: TGTGCCAGCAGCTCCACGCGGGCCCGCGCAGATACGCAGTATTTT. Translating it yields CASSSTRARADTQYF.

This chain links TRBV4-1 with TRBJ2-3, with 9 positions matching TRBD2. The CDR3 extends over 18 amino acids. Losses at the gene ends were 4 bases for V and 2 bases for J; bases not matched to a gene: 13. The V gene's germline CDR1 is MGHRA and CDR2 YSYEKL. Here the CDR3 reads CASSRDMMAGGLTDTQYF. Here the CDR3 DNA reads TGCGCCAGCAGCCGAGATATGATGGCGGGGGGGCTCACAGATACGCAGTATTTT.

The rearrangement uses TRBV19 and TRBJ2-5, with 7 positions matching TRBD1. CDR3 length: 15 residues. The germline V gene has CDR1 LNHDA and CDR2 SQIVND (reference sequence). V gave up 5 bases and J gave up 2 bases; unmatched junction bases: 8. This chain's CDR3 is CASSRSRQGQETQYF. In DNA, the CDR3 is TGTGCCAGTAGTCGATCGAGACAGGGTCAAGAGACCCAGTACTTC.

In nucleotides, the CDR3 is TGTGCTAGTGGTCAGGGTGGCTATGGCTACACCTTC. Translation gives CASGQGGYGYTF. This chain connects TRBV12-5 to TRBJ1-2, with D possibly TRBD1 on 5 matching bases. V was clipped by 5 bases and J by 4 bases, with 8 bases between them. Germline-derived CDR1 and CDR2 are LGHNT and FRNRAP. The CDR3 loop spans 12 amino acids.

The rearrangement joins TRBV27 to TRBJ2-5; possibly TRBD1 for D (5 bases). This CDR3 spans 14 amino acids. V was cut by 4 bases and J by 4 bases, with 13 bases left in between. Germline lookup yields CDR1 MNHEY and CDR2 SMNVEV (reference sequence). CDR3 protein: CASSSLQGPETQYF. The CDR3 nucleotides read TGTGCCAGCAGTTCCCTCCAGGGCCCAGAGACCCAGTACTTC.

The chain has TRBV27 and TRBJ1-5; D is perhaps TRBD1 (5 bases). V was shortened by 2 bases and J by 0 bases, with 8 bases between the two germline ends. Per the germline V gene, CDR1 is MNHEY and CDR2 is SMNVEV (reference sequence). This CDR3 contains 15 residues. In nucleotides, the CDR3 is TGTGCCAGCAGTTTACAGGGATATAGCAATCAGCCCCAGCATTTT. This codes for CASSLQGYSNQPQHF.

This chain uses TRBV7-2 with TRBJ1-5; D ambiguous. CDR3 length: 14 residues. The germline gives CDR1 SGHTA, CDR2 FQGNSA. The V end was cut by 0 bases, the J end by 6 bases, with 9 bases between. This chain's CDR3 is CASSLAPWGQPQHF. The CDR3 DNA follows: TGTGCCAGCAGCTTAGCGCCGTGGGGTCAGCCCCAGCATTTT.

V and J are TRBV7-2 and TRBJ2-7, with TRBD2 matching 7 bases. The J segment lost 3 bases and the V segment lost 5 bases, leaving 7 bases of the junction unmatched. The length of the CDR3 is 14 residues. Looked up from germline, CDR1 is SGHTA and CDR2 is FQGNSA. This CDR3 is CASSPATSSYEQYF. CDR3 nucleotides: TGTGCCAGCAGCCCCGCGACTAGCAGCTACGAGCAGTACTTC.

This chain joins TRBV9 and TRBJ2-3, with unresolved D. This CDR3 is built from 14 residues. Trimming shortened V by 0 bases and J by 2 bases, and 7 bases separated the two germline ends. Germline CDR1 SGDLS, CDR2 YYNGEE. DNA for the CDR3: TGTGCCAGCAGCGTAGCCGGCACCACAGATACGCAGTATTTT. Translating it yields CASSVAGTTDTQYF.

The V and J genes are TRBV5-3 and TRBJ1-1; 7 nucleotides match TRBD1. TRBV5-3 is known as an ORF, though its function is uncertain. The CDR3 runs 17 residues. V dropped 1 base and J dropped 2; count of bases not matched to a gene: 11. The CDR3 DNA follows: TGTGCCAGAAGCTTGCCTCTCACCGGGACAGCTAACACTGAAGCTTTCTTT. Translation: CARSLPLTGTANTEAFF.

Only one count was recorded for this clone. CDR3 protein: CASRGAGGFLYNEQFF. In DNA form, the CDR3 reads TGTGCCAGCAGAGGTGCGGGGGGGTTTCTCTACAATGAGCAGTTCTTC. V gene TRBV28 combines with J gene TRBJ2-1, with TRBD2 matching 9 bases. CDR3 length equals 16 residues. CDR1 and CDR2 from the germline V gene are MDHEN and SYDVKM. V was clipped by 6 bases and J by 3 bases; unmatched bases: 9. Full variable domain (missing parts from reference TRBV28 and TRBJ2-1): DVKVTQSSRYLVKRTGEKVFLECVQDMDHENMFWYRQDPGLGLRLIYFSYDVKMKEKGDIPEGYSVSREKKERFSLILESASTNQTSMYLCASRGAGGFLYNEQFFGPGTRLTVL.

The rearrangement joins TRBV11-3 to TRBJ2-1; TRBD2 matches at 7 bases. Germline V lookup: CDR1 SGHNT, CDR2 YENEEA. J gave up 0 bases and V 2 bases, and 1 base lay outside the gene matches. The CDR3 sequence is 15 residues long. The CDR3 loop reads CASSLRGGSYNEQFF. As DNA, the CDR3 is TGTGCCAGCAGCTTACGCGGGGGCTCCTACAATGAGCAGTTCTTC.

The genes are TRBV7-2 and TRBJ2-1, with 10 bases fitting TRBD1. Per germline, CDR1 SGHTA and CDR2 FQGNSA. This CDR3 has 14 residues. With 6 bases clipped from V and 9 bases from J, the junction kept 8 bases outside the gene matches. The CDR3 sequence is CASSWTGGTGEQFF. The CDR3 DNA is TGTGCCAGCAGTTGGACAGGGGGTACGGGTGAGCAGTTCTTC.

The J gene is TRBJ2-3, the V gene TRBV6-5; possibly TRBD1 for D (5 bases). The CDR3 has 14 amino acids. The germline V gene has CDR1 MNHEY and CDR2 SVGAGI. The V end lost 6 bases, the J end lost 2 bases, and 12 bases lay between the germline ends. This CDR3 reads CASSYRSHTDTQYF. CDR3 DNA: TGTGCCAGCAGCTACAGGAGTCACACAGATACGCAGTATTTT.

The chain joins TRBV7-3 to TRBJ2-5, with 11 bases identical to TRBD2. V lost 3 bases and J lost 3; bases outside the gene matches: 0. CDR1 is SGHTA, CDR2 FQGTGA, per germline. This CDR3 has 14 amino acids. CDR3 DNA sequence: TGTGCCAGCAGCTTTAGCGGGGGGGAAGAGACCCAGTACTTC. It specifies CASSFSGGEETQYF.

This clone has only a few counts. V and J are TRBV3-1 (or the pseudogene TRBV3-2) and TRBJ1-2, with D possibly TRBD1 on 5 matching bases. The CDR3 is 14 residues long. The ends were cut back, 1 base at V and 7 bases at J, with 13 bases in the middle. CDR1 and CDR2 (germline): LGHDT, YNNKEL (reference sequence). CDR3 sequence: CASSQVVDGGGYTF. The CDR3 DNA reads as TGTGCCAGCAGCCAAGTGGTGGACGGGGGTGGCTACACCTTC.

The V and J genes are TRBV19 and TRBJ2-3, with D perhaps TRBD2 (6 bases). Deletions cut 5 bases from V and 4 bases from J, with 7 bases between. Germline CDR1 and CDR2: LNHDA and SQIVND (reference sequence). The CDR3 is 12 residues long. In DNA, the CDR3 is TGTGCCAGTAGTTGGAGGGCAGATACGCAGTATTTT. This codes for CASSWRADTQYF.

The chain has TRBV28 and TRBJ2-1, with a possible D match to TRBD2 (7 bases). Trimming removed 7 bases from V and 5 bases from J, with 9 bases in between. This CDR3 comprises 12 residues. Germline CDR1 and CDR2: MDHEN and SYDVKM. CDR3 sequence reads: CASKGGDNEQFF. The CDR3 nucleotides are TGTGCCAGCAAAGGGGGGGACAATGAGCAGTTCTTC.

The chain has TRBV2 and TRBJ1-2, with a possible D match to TRBD1 (5 bases). Trimming shortened V by 7 bases and J by 6 bases, and 15 bases separated the two germline ends. Germline CDR1 and CDR2: SNHLY and FYNNEI. CDR3 length: 13 amino acids. The CDR3: CASISQGEDGYTF. CDR3 nucleotide sequence: TGTGCCAGCATATCCCAGGGCGAAGATGGCTACACCTTC.

The genes are TRBV5-4 and TRBJ2-2; D unclear. V shed 0 bases and J shed 5 bases, with 17 bases lying between them. This CDR3 has 17 amino acids. Germline CDR1 and CDR2: SGHNT and YYREEE (reference sequence). The CDR3 sequence is CASSLAASGRYTGELFF. Written as DNA, the CDR3 is TGTGCCAGCAGCTTGGCGGCTTCAGGAAGGTATACCGGGGAGCTGTTTTTT.

The chain joins TRBV7-2 to TRBJ2-5, with D hard to call. Germline V gives CDR1 SGHTA, CDR2 FQGNSA. The V gene lost 4 bases and the J gene lost 2 bases, with 17 bases spanning the gap. The CDR3 runs 16 residues. The CDR3 DNA reads TGTGCCAGCAGCTACCTAAAGTTAGCAGGTCAAGAGACCCAGTACTTC. Protein sequence: CASSYLKLAGQETQYF.

CDR3 loop: CASRPQGRGHTDTQYF. The CDR3 DNA is TGTGCCAGTAGACCACAGGGGAGAGGCCACACAGATACGCAGTATTTT. The gene calls are TRBV19 and TRBJ2-3, with 7 bases aligning to TRBD1. Germline loops: CDR1 LNHDA, CDR2 SQIVND (reference sequence). The V gene end was trimmed by 6 bases and the J gene end by 2 bases; junction bases not matched to a gene: 11. The CDR3 spans 16 residues. The full variable domain, in which reference TRBV19 and TRBJ2-3 provide the parts outside the CDR3, is DGGITQSPKYLFRKEGQNVTLSCEQNLNHDAMYWYRQDPGQGLRLIYYSQIVNDFQKGDIAEGYSVSREKKESFPLTVTSAQKNPTAFYLCASRPQGRGHTDTQYFGPGTRLTVL.

The chain joins TRBV4-1 to TRBJ1-5, with D tentatively TRBD1 (5 bases). V was pared by 0 bases and J by 4 bases, with 13 bases between. CDR1 is MGHRA and CDR2 is YSYEKL in the germline V gene. The CDR3 is 16 amino acids. CDR3 region: CASSQEPGPLNQPQHF. CDR3 in DNA: TGCGCCAGCAGCCAAGAACCAGGGCCGTTGAATCAGCCCCAGCATTTT.

The V and J genes are TRBV15 and TRBJ2-7; 9 bases align to TRBD2. CDR3 size: 14 residues. Per germline, CDR1 LNHNV and CDR2 YYDKDF (reference sequence). With V trimmed by 5 bases and J by 6 bases, 8 bases remained unmatched. The CDR3 sequence is CATSFVAGALEQYF. CDR3 nucleotide sequence: TGTGCCACCAGCTTTGTAGCGGGGGCCCTCGAGCAGTACTTC. The variable domain in full, with the rest retrieved from reference TRBV15 and TRBJ2-7, is DAMVIQNPRYQVTQFGKPVTLSCSQTLNHNVMYWYQQKSSQAPKLLFHYYDKDFNNEADTPDNFQSRRPNTSFCFLDIRSPGLGDTAMYLCATSFVAGALEQYFGPGTRLTVT.

The chain employs TRBV7-8 and TRBJ2-1; 7 bases are a match to TRBD2. The V and J ends lost 9 bases and 4 bases, in that order; junction bases with no gene match: 12. The CDR3 is made up of 15 amino acids. Per germline, CDR1 SGHVS and CDR2 FQNEAQ. CDR3 loop: CASITASGVYNEQFF. The DNA of the CDR3 is TGTGCCAGTATTACGGCCAGCGGGGTATACAATGAGCAGTTCTTC.

The chain has TRBV7-8 and TRBJ1-4, with 7 bases fitting TRBD1. The trim removed 8 bases at V and 6 bases at J, leaving 9 bases unmatched. From germline, CDR1 is SGHVS and CDR2 FQNEAQ. CDR3 size: 14 residues. The CDR3 sequence is CASGRQGRDEKLFF. The CDR3 region has the DNA TGTGCCAGCGGACGACAGGGAAGGGATGAAAAACTGTTTTTT.

V gene TRBV19 combines with J gene TRBJ2-5; TRBD2 is a possible D gene (6 bases). CDR1 and CDR2 (germline): LNHDA, SQIVND (reference sequence). The CDR3 covers 16 residues. V dropped 4 bases and J dropped 3 bases, with 18 bases sitting between them. The CDR3 DNA sequence: TGTGCCAGTAGTACCCCGCGGAGGGCGATAGAAGAGACCCAGTACTTC. It is translated as CASSTPRRAIEETQYF.

This clone showed up just once. The chain links TRBV5-4 to TRBJ2-7; a weak D match, TRBD1 (6 bases). V dropped 3 bases and J dropped 0 bases, with 10 bases sitting between them. Germline-derived CDR1 and CDR2 are SGHNT and YYREEE (reference sequence). The CDR3 extends over 14 amino acids. The CDR3: CASSSTGFSYEQYF. CDR3 nucleotides: TGTGCCAGCAGCTCTACAGGGTTCTCCTACGAGCAGTACTTC.

The chain carries TRBV11-3 and TRBJ1-1, with 10 nucleotides matching TRBD1. Germline V gene lookup returns CDR1 SGHNT and CDR2 YENEEA. The CDR3 runs 15 residues. Losses at the gene ends were 5 bases for V and 1 base for J; bases not matched to a gene: 4. The CDR3 is CASSVGQGENTEAFF. Here the CDR3 DNA reads TGTGCCAGCAGCGTAGGACAGGGGGAGAACACTGAAGCTTTCTTT.

The J gene is TRBJ1-5, the V gene TRBV27; 7 nucleotides line up with TRBD1. CDR3 size: 14 residues. The V and J ends lost 8 bases and 0 bases, in that order; junction bases with no gene match: 4. CDR1 and CDR2 (germline): MNHEY, SMNVEV (reference sequence). Here the CDR3 DNA reads TGTGCCAGCCGGGACAGTTTTAGCAATCAGCCCCAGCATTTT. It specifies CASRDSFSNQPQHF.